This T cell receptor beta chain was identified in a study of blood T cell repertoires in COVID-19. Background on the study: Collection of acute and convalescent COVID-19 samples took place in the United States, Italy and Spain. The analysed material was cDNA or gDNA that came from T cells, B-cell-depleted T cells, or PBMCs.

Generated by immunoSEQ multiplex PCR, the TCRdb table keeps only in-frame clones and is missing some. The profile shows 380,000 or so clones, 70% to 90% of them singletons. The CDR3 has 15 amino acids. CDR1 is ENHRY, CDR2 SYGVKD, per germline. The trim removed 3 bases at V and 2 bases at J, leaving 4 bases unmatched. Recruited during active infection, patients (from Seattle) were subsequently followed longitudinally. The chain couples TRBV10-3 to TRBJ1-5, with 7 bases that match TRBD1. The specimen was peripheral blood. The TCR originated in a woman aged 55-69 years with COVID-19, enrolled during active disease. This CDR3 reads CAISEYRGGNQPQHF. CDR3 in DNA: TGTGCCATCAGTGAATACAGGGGCGGCAATCAGCCCCAGCATTTT.